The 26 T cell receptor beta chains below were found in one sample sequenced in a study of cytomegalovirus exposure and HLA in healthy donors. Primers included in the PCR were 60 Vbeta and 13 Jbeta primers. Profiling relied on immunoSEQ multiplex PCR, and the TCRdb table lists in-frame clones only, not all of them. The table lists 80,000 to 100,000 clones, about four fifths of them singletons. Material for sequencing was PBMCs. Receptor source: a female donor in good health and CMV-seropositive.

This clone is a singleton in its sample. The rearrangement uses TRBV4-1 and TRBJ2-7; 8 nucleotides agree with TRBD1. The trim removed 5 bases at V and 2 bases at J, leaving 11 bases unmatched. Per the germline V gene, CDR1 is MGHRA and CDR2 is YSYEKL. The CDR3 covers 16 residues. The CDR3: CASSARGPGGAYEQYF. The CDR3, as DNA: TGCGCCAGCAGCGCCAGGGGGCCAGGCGGGGCCTACGAGCAGTACTTC.

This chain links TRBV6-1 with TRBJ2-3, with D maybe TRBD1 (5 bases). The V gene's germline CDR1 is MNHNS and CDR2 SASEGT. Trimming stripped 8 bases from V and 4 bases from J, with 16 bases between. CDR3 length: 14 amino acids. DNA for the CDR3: TGTGCCAGCGAGGCCGCAGTAGGGGCAGATACGCAGTATTTT. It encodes CASEAAVGADTQYF.

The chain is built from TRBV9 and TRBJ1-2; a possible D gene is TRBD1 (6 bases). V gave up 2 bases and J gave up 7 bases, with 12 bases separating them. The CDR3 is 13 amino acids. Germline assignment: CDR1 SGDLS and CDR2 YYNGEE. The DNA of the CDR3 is TGTGCCAGCAGCGTTGTATCAGGGGTTGGCTACACCTTC. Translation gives CASSVVSGVGYTF.

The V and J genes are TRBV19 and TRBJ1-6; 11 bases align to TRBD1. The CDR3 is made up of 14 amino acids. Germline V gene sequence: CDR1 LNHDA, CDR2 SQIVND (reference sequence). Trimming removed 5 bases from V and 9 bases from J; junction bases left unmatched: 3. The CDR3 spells CASSGGTGGSPLHF. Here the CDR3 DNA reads TGTGCCAGTAGTGGGGGGACAGGGGGTTCACCCCTCCACTTT.

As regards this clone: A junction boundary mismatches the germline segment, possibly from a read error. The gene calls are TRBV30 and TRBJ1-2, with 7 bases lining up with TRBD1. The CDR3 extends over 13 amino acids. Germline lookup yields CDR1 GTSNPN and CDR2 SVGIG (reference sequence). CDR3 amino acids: CAWSADRVYGYPF. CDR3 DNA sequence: TGTGCCTGGAGTGCAGACAGGGTCTACGGCTACCCCTTC.

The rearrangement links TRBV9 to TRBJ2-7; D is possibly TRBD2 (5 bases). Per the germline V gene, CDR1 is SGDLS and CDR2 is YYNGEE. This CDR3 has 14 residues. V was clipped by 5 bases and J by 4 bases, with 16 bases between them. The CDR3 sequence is CASSPLAGEYEQYF. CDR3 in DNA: TGTGCCAGCAGTCCGCTAGCAGGAGAGTACGAGCAGTACTTC.

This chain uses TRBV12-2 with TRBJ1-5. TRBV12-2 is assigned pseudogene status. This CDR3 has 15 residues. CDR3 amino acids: CASRLARVENQPQHF. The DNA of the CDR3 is TGTGCAAGTCGCTTAGCCCGGGTGGAGAATCAGCCCCAGCATTTT.

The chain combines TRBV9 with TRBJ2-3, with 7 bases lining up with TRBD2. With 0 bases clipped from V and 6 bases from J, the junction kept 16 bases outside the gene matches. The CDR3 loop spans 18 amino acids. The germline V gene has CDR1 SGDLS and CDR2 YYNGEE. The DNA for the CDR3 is TGTGCCAGCAGCGTAGCTCCCCCCGGGCTAGCGGACGGGGATACGCAGTATTTT. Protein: CASSVAPPGLADGDTQYF.

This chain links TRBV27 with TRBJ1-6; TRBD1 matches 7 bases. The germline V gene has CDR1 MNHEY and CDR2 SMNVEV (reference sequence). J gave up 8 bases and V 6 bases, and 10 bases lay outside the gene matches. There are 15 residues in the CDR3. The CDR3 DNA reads TGTGCCAGCAGCAGGACAGGTCCCCGCGATTCACCCCTCCACTTT. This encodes CASSRTGPRDSPLHF.

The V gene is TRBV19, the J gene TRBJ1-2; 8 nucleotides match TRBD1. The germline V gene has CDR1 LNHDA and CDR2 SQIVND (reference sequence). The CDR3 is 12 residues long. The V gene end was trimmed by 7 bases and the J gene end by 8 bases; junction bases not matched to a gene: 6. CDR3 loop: CASMDRVDGYTF. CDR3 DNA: TGTGCCAGTATGGACAGGGTAGACGGCTACACCTTC.

This CDR3 reads CASSYSDTYYEQYF. The CDR3 DNA sequence: TGTGCCAGCAGTTACTCGGACACCTACTACGAGCAGTACTTC. This chain links TRBV6-6 with TRBJ2-7; weak D call: TRBD1 (5 bases). The V end was cut by 0 bases, the J end by 3 bases, with 9 bases between. CDR1 and CDR2 (germline): MNHNY, SVGAGI (reference sequence). This CDR3 region has 14 residues.

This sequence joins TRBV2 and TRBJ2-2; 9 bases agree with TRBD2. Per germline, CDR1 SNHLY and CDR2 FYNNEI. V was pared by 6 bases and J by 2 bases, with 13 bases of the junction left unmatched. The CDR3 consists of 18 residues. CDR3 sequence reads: CASRTLVPGLANTGELFF. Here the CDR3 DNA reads TGTGCCAGCAGGACCTTAGTACCGGGACTAGCCAACACCGGGGAGCTGTTTTTT.

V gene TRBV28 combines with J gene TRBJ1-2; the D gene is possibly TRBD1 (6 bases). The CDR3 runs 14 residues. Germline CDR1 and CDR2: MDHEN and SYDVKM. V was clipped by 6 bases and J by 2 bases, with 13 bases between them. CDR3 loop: CASRVDSPNYGYTF. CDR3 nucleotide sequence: TGTGCCAGCAGGGTGGACAGTCCCAACTATGGCTACACCTTC.

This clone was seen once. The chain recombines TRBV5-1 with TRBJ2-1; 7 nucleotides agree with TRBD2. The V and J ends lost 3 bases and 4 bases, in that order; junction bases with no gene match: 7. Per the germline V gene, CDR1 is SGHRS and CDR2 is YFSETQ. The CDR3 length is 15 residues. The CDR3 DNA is TGCGCCAGCAGCTCGTGGCTAGCGGAATACAATGAGCAGTTCTTC. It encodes CASSSWLAEYNEQFF.

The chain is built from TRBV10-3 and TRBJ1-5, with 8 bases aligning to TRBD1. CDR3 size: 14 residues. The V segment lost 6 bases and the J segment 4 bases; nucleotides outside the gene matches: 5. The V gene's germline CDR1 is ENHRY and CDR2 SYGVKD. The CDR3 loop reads CAISTDRVNQPQHF. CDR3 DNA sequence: TGTGCCATCAGCACGGACAGGGTGAATCAGCCCCAGCATTTT.

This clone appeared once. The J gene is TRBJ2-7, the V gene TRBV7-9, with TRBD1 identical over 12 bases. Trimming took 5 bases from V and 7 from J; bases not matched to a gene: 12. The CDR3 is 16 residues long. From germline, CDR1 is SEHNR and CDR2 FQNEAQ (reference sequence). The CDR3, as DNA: TGTGCCAGCAGCAACCCCGGGGGACAGGGGGCGAGGGAGCAGTACTTC. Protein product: CASSNPGGQGAREQYF.

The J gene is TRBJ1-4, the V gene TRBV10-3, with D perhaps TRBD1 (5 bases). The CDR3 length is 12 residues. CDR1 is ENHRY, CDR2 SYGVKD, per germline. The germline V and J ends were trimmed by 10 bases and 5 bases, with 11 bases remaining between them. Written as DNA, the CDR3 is TGTGCCACCCAACAGGAAAATGAAAAACTGTTTTTT. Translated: CATQQENEKLFF.

The CDR3 protein is CASSLWARGSNTEAFF. As DNA, the CDR3 is TGCGCCAGCAGCTTGTGGGCCAGGGGGTCAAACACTGAAGCTTTCTTT. This sequence joins TRBV5-1 and TRBJ1-1; 7 bases align to TRBD1. Trimming removed 1 base from V and 2 bases from J; junction bases left unmatched: 8. Germline CDR1 SGHRS, CDR2 YFSETQ. CDR3 length: 16 residues.

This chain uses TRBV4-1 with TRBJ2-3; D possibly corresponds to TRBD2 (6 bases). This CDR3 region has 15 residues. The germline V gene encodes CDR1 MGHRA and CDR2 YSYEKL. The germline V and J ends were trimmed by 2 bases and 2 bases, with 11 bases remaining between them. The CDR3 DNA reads TGCGCCAGCAGCCAAAGGCGGGGTGCCACAGATACGCAGTATTTT. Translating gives CASSQRRGATDTQYF.

CDR3 DNA sequence: TGTGCCAGCAGTTCTCAGGGGATGAGAGATACGCAGTATTTT. It is translated as CASSSQGMRDTQYF. V usage is TRBV7-2 and J usage is TRBJ2-3, with D perhaps TRBD1 (6 bases). The CDR3 extends over 14 amino acids. CDR1 and CDR2 (germline): SGHTA, FQGNSA. V was clipped by 6 bases and J by 5 bases, with 15 bases between them.

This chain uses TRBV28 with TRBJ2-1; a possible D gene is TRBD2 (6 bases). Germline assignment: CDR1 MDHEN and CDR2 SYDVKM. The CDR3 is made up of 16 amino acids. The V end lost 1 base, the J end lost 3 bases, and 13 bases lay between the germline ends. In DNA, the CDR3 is TGTGCCAGCAGTTTATTACGGGGGTCGGGCTACAATGAGCAGTTCTTC. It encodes CASSLLRGSGYNEQFF.

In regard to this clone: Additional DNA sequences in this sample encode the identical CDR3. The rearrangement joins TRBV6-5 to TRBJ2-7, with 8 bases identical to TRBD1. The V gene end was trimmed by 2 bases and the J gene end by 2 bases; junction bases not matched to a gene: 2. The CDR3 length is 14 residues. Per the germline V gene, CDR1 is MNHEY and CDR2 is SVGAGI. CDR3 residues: CASSYGQGAYEQYF. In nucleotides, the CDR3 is TGTGCCAGCAGTTACGGACAGGGAGCCTACGAGCAGTACTTC.

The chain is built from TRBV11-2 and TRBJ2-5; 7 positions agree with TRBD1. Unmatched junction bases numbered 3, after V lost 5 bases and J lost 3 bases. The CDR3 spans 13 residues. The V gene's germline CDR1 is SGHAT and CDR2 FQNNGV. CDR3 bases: TGTGCCAGCAGCCGAGACAGGGAAGAGACCCAGTACTTC. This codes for CASSRDREETQYF.

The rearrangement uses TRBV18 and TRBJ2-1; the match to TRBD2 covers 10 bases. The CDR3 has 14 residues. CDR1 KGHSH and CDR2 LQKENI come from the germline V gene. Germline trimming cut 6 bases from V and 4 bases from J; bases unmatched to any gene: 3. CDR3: CASSGLADYNEQFF. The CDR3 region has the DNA TGTGCCAGCTCCGGACTAGCGGATTACAATGAGCAGTTCTTC.

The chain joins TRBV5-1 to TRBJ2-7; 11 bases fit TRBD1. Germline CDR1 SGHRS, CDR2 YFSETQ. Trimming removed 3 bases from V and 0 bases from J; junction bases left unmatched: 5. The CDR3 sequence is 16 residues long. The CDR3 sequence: CASSSGQGVLSYEQYF. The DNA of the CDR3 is TGCGCCAGCAGCTCGGGACAGGGGGTCCTCTCCTACGAGCAGTACTTC.

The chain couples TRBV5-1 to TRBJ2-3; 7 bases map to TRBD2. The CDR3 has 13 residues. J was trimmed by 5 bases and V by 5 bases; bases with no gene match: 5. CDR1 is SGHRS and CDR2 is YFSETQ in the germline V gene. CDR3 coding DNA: TGCGCCAGCAGGGGCAGGGAGGGAGATACGCAGTATTTT. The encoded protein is CASRGREGDTQYF.